This TCR beta chain was captured by sequencing in a study of blood T cell repertoires in COVID-19. Overall study: COVID-19 samples collected from the United States, Italy and Spain covered acute and convalescent phases. Sample material is recorded as cDNA or gDNA derived from T cells, B-cell-depleted T cells, or PBMCs.

V was cut by 2 bases and J by 4 bases, with 18 bases left in between. The CDR3 extends over 17 amino acids. Germline assignment: CDR1 MNHEY and CDR2 SMNVEV (reference sequence). As handled by the study authors: Amplification of reference gene primers was used by the study to estimate nucleated cell counts. Some clones are missing from TCRdb's copy, which holds only in-frame ones; the method was immunoSEQ multiplex PCR. V, J and clone size are those of that table, while D and trimming were read from the DNA. The top ten clones hold around 30% of a sample with 52,000 or so clones, around 84% of them seen once.

This chain uses TRBV27 with TRBJ2-1; TRBD2 might be the D (6 bases). This receptor was obtained from a human donor in a cohort sampled during active COVID-19. The specimen sequenced was peripheral blood. The CDR3 reads CASSLTPPGEEYNEQFF. The CDR3 nucleotides are TGTGCCAGCAGTTTAACCCCTCCGGGAGAAGAATACAATGAGCAGTTCTTC.